The 18 T cell receptor beta chains below all came from one sample that was sequenced in a study of Graves' ophthalmopathy and Graves' hyperthyroidism. From RNA, the CDR3 regions of TCR beta chains were amplified and sequenced. Following a first-round RT-PCR that used HTBI primers, a second-round multiplex PCR was carried out. TCRdb re-called the multiplex PCR reads through MiXCR, storing one row per CDR3 protein. The sample shows hundreds of thousands of distinct CDR3 sequences, about 21% of them seen only once. The sequencing input was peripheral blood. These TCRs come from a woman between 18 and 29 years old with stable Graves' hyperthyroidism.

Ten or more counts support this clonotype. The J gene is TRBJ1-1, the V gene TRBV28; D is uncertain. This CDR3 spans 11 amino acids. The germline V gene encodes CDR1 MDHEN and CDR2 SYDVKM. Trimming removed 8 bases at V and 2 bases at J, with 6 bases between. The DNA for the CDR3 is TGTGCCAGCCTAGGAAACACTGAAGCTTTCTTT. Its translation: CASLGNTEAFF. Filled out from reference TRBV28 and TRBJ1-1, the complete variable domain reads DVKVTQSSRYLVKRTGEKVFLECVQDMDHENMFWYRQDPGLGLRLIYFSYDVKMKEKGDIPEGYSVSREKKERFSLILESASTNQTSMYLCASLGNTEAFFGQGTRLTVV.

The rearrangement links TRBV28 to TRBJ2-5; no reliable D call. Germline V gene lookup returns CDR1 MDHEN and CDR2 SYDVKM. The CDR3 is 14 amino acids. Trimming shortened V by 5 bases and J by 0 bases, and 10 bases separated the two germline ends. CDR3 region: CASSNTAYQETQYF. CDR3 bases: TGTGCCAGCAGTAACACAGCTTACCAAGAGACCCAGTACTTC.

In its sample, this clonotype was seen many times. The DNA for the CDR3 is TGTGCCAGCAGTGATGTTTGGGACCCGAGCTCCTACGAGCAGTACTTC. Its protein product is CASSDVWDPSSYEQYF. This chain links TRBV2 with TRBJ2-7; D is possibly TRBD1 or TRBD2 (5 bases each). CDR1 and CDR2 from the germline V gene are SNHLY and FYNNEI. The CDR3 is 16 residues long. Trimming cost V 3 bases and J 0 bases, with 15 bases left between them.

This clonotype was picked up many times. The chain combines TRBV28 with TRBJ2-5, with unresolved D. The CDR3 runs 14 residues. The V and J ends lost 7 bases and 5 bases respectively, with 17 bases between them. CDR1 is MDHEN, CDR2 SYDVKM, per germline. CDR3 protein: CASIPWSGWETQYF. The CDR3 coding sequence is TGTGCCAGCATCCCCTGGTCTGGGTGGGAGACCCAGTACTTC.

This clonotype was picked up many times. The J gene is TRBJ1-2, the V gene TRBV20-1; TRBD1 matches at 7 bases. The CDR3 is 15 amino acids. Trimming at V came to 6 bases and at J to 4 bases, leaving 14 bases not matched to a gene. CDR1 and CDR2 from the germline V gene are DFQATT and SNEGSKA (reference sequence). CDR3 protein: CSASIGTVGGYGYTF. CDR3 in DNA: TGCAGTGCCAGCATTGGGACAGTCGGGGGCTATGGCTACACCTTC.

This clonotype was seen at least ten times. The CDR3 bases are TGCAGTGCTATAAGGGGTCTCCCCGAAGAGACCCAGTACTTC. This translates into CSAIRGLPEETQYF. The chain uses TRBV20-1 and TRBJ2-5; D possibly corresponds to TRBD1 (5 bases). There are 14 residues in the CDR3. CDR1 DFQATT and CDR2 SNEGSKA come from the germline V gene (reference sequence). Trimming took 4 bases from V and 3 from J, leaving 15 bases between them.

The genes are TRBV12-3 or TRBV12-4 and TRBJ2-7; a possible D gene is TRBD1 (6 bases). Trimming cost V 4 bases and J 6 bases, with 13 bases left between them. CDR3 size: 13 residues. The CDR3 DNA is TGTGCCAGCAGTTCACACAGGGCAGGCGAGCAGTACTTC. It translates to CASSSHRAGEQYF.

The sample holds many counts of this clonotype. The chain employs TRBV5-1 and TRBJ2-5, with D maybe TRBD2 (6 bases). CDR3 length: 15 residues. The V gene lost 0 bases and the J gene lost 3 bases, with 12 bases spanning the gap. Germline V lookup: CDR1 SGHRS, CDR2 YFSETQ. DNA for the CDR3: TGCGCCAGCAGCTTGGTGGGACTCCAGGAAGAGACCCAGTACTTC. It encodes CASSLVGLQEETQYF.

Written as DNA, the CDR3 is TGTGCCAGGACCCTGAGGCCTTCGTACGAGCAGTACTTC. Its protein product is CARTLRPSYEQYF. This chain joins TRBV6-1 and TRBJ2-7; D call uncertain. Germline loops: CDR1 MNHNS, CDR2 SASEGT. The CDR3 loop spans 13 amino acids. Trimming shortened V by 9 bases and J by 4 bases, and 16 bases separated the two germline ends.

This clonotype has ten or more counts. The genes are TRBV11-2 and TRBJ2-7, with 8 bases matching TRBD2. The junction had 20 bases not matched to a gene; V was cut back by 1 base and J by 12 bases. The germline V gene encodes CDR1 SGHAT and CDR2 FQNNGV. This CDR3 region has 17 residues. The CDR3 DNA reads as TGTGCCAGCAGCTTAGTCCAGAGGGACGGGAGGGTCCCCTCGCTGTACTTC. Amino acid sequence: CASSLVQRDGRVPSLYF.

This clonotype was counted ten times or more. This sequence joins TRBV6-1 and TRBJ2-7; either TRBD1 or TRBD2 may fit D (5 bases each). Germline V lookup: CDR1 MNHNS, CDR2 SASEGT. The CDR3 consists of 13 residues. V was shortened by 7 bases and J by 0 bases, with 10 bases between the two germline ends. The CDR3 DNA reads TGTGCCAGCACGGGGACGAGCTCCTACGAGCAGTACTTC. Translation: CASTGTSSYEQYF.

This clonotype appeared many times. V is TRBV5-1 and J is TRBJ2-4; TRBD1 is a possible D gene (5 bases). V was cut by 4 bases and J by 3 bases, with 8 bases left in between. The CDR3 contains 13 residues. Germline CDR1 and CDR2: SGHRS and YFSETQ. DNA for the CDR3: TGCGCCAGCAGCGGTACAGGCAAAAACATTCAGTACTTC. Protein product: CASSGTGKNIQYF.

This clonotype was picked up many times. This chain links TRBV6-5 with TRBJ1-5; no clear D gene. Trimming pared 3 bases from V and 4 bases from J, leaving 13 bases between. The CDR3 extends over 15 amino acids. Germline-derived CDR1 and CDR2 are MNHEY and SVGAGI. This CDR3 reads CASSYRAPGNQPQHF. The CDR3 coding sequence is TGTGCCAGCAGTTATAGGGCACCGGGGAATCAGCCCCAGCATTTT.

Ten or more counts support this clonotype. The chain combines TRBV20-1 with TRBJ1-2; TRBD1 matches 9 bases. The CDR3 has 15 amino acids. Germline V gene data show CDR1 as DFQATT and CDR2 as SNEGSKA (reference sequence). The trim removed 6 bases at V and 3 bases at J, leaving 11 bases unmatched. The CDR3 DNA sequence: TGCAGTGCAACCACTTCCGGGACAGGGTACTATGGCTACACCTTC. It codes for CSATTSGTGYYGYTF.

The table lists this clonotype with many counts. This sequence joins TRBV5-4 and TRBJ2-5; D not resolved. CDR1 SGHNT and CDR2 YYREEE come from the germline V gene (reference sequence). V was trimmed by 1 base and J by 4 bases, leaving 8 bases between them. The CDR3 has 13 amino acids. CDR3 amino acids: CASSLQQSETQYF. In DNA form, the CDR3 reads TGTGCCAGCAGCTTGCAACAGTCAGAGACCCAGTACTTC.

This clonotype appeared many times. The genes are TRBV27 and TRBJ2-7, with D uncertain. Trimming took 7 bases from V and 0 from J, leaving 7 bases between them. Germline CDR1 MNHEY, CDR2 SMNVEV (reference sequence). The CDR3 is 12 residues long. The CDR3 DNA sequence: TGTGCCAGCAAACCTAACTCCTACGAGCAGTACTTC. Protein product: CASKPNSYEQYF.

This clonotype was counted many times. The rearrangement joins TRBV2 to TRBJ2-7, with D uncertain. This CDR3 comprises 12 residues. Trimming removed 6 bases from V and 9 bases from J, with 15 bases in between. Germline V gives CDR1 SNHLY, CDR2 FYNNEI. For the CDR3, the DNA is TGTGCCAGCAGCCTACACAGAACGACGCAGTACTTC. It translates to CASSLHRTTQYF. The entire variable domain, with the rest obtained from reference TRBV2 and TRBJ2-7, is as follows: EPEVTQTPSHQVTQMGQEVILRCVPISNHLYFYWYRQILGQKVEFLVSFYNNEISEKSEIFDDQFSVERPDGSNFTLKIRSTKLEDSAMYFCASSLHRTTQYFGPGTRLTVT.

There are many counts of this clonotype. This chain connects TRBV2 to TRBJ2-7; no clear D. V was trimmed by 5 bases and J by 4 bases, leaving 3 bases between them. The CDR3 is 10 residues long. Germline V gives CDR1 SNHLY, CDR2 FYNNEI. In nucleotides, the CDR3 is TGTGCCAGCAGTATTTACGAGCAGTACTTC. Residues: CASSIYEQYF. The whole variable domain, remainder taken from reference TRBV2 and TRBJ2-7, is EPEVTQTPSHQVTQMGQEVILRCVPISNHLYFYWYRQILGQKVEFLVSFYNNEISEKSEIFDDQFSVERPDGSNFTLKIRSTKLEDSAMYFCASSIYEQYFGPGTRLTVT.